This TCR beta chain originates from a study of T cell responses to AZD1222 COVID-19 vaccine. General study results and limits: Reports say nearly half of spike-specific TCRs go after unmutated variant regions.

Profiled with immunoSEQ multiplex PCR; TCRdb holds only in-frame clones, not every one. In the table there are about 110,000 clones, 80% to 95% of which are singletons. The V and J ends lost 7 bases and 7 bases, in that order; junction bases with no gene match: 11. Germline loops: CDR1 SEHNR, CDR2 FQNEAQ (reference sequence). This CDR3 contains 14 residues. To note about this clone: Its cognate antigen is unknown.

The receptor was derived from an adult who received the AZD1222 COVID-19 vaccine. The specimen comprised peripheral blood, sampled 28 days after the second AZD1222 dose. V is TRBV7-9 and J is TRBJ1-1; 8 bases fit TRBD1. CDR3 sequence: CASIGEDRDIEAFF. The CDR3 nucleotides read TGTGCCAGCATCGGAGAGGACAGGGACATTGAAGCTTTCTTT.